These T cell receptor beta chains were read from a single sample in a study of cytomegalovirus exposure and HLA in healthy donors. Libraries were prepared by immunoSEQ multiplex PCR; TCRdb keeps only in-frame clonotypes and omits some of them. Of about 130,000 clones detected, about 78% appear once; the ten largest clones hold roughly 1.2%. The source material was PBMCs. These receptors were obtained from a man aged 50-60 years in good health and CMV-seronegative. CDR3s include the opening cysteine and the closing phenylalanine or tryptophan. D genes are given only for firm matches. Only some rows state a clone size, as once, few, many or a class for expanded clones.

TRBD2	TRBV15	TRBJ2-5	.	TGTGCCACCAGCCCCTCCGGGGGCGGGAGGTTGACAGAGACCCAGTACTTC	CATSPSGGGRLTETQYF
TRBD1	TRBV4-1	TRBJ1-5	.	TGCGCCAGCAGCCAAGTCCACACAGGGGTCGGGGATCAGCCCCAGCATTTT	CASSQVHTGVGDQPQHF
.	TRBV27	TRBJ1-5	.	TGTGCCAGCAGTTTATGGGGACAACCGGATCAGCCCCAGCATTTT	CASSLWGQPDQPQHF
TRBD2	TRBV11-2	TRBJ2-3	.	TGTGCCAGCAGCTTAGCGCGGGAGACAGATACGCAGTATTTT	CASSLARETDTQYF
TRBD2	TRBV6-5	TRBJ2-3	few	TGTGCCAGCAGTTACGCGGGAGTCACAGATACGCAGTATTTT	CASSYAGVTDTQYF
TRBD1	TRBV4-2	TRBJ1-5	.	TGTGCCAGCAGCCCGGACAGGAATCAGCCCCAGCATTTT	CASSPDRNQPQHF
TRBD1	TRBV7-8	TRBJ2-7	.	TGTGCCAGCAGCACCCGGACAGGTTACGAGCAGTACTTC	CASSTRTGYEQYF
.	TRBV9	TRBJ1-2	.	TGTGCCAGCAGTTTGGACAGTGTCTATGGCTACACCTTC	CASSLDSVYGYTF
.	TRBV25-1	TRBJ2-5	once	TGTGCCAGCAGTGAATTAGGGAGGGAGACCCAGTACTTC	CASSELGRETQYF
TRBD2	TRBV27	TRBJ2-5	.	TGTGCCAGCAGTTTCCTAGCGGGTATGGAGACCCAGTACTTC	CASSFLAGMETQYF
TRBD2	TRBV10-2	TRBJ2-3	.	TGCGCCACAAGTCTCGGGAGGGGAGGGACAGATACGCAGTATTTT	CATSLGRGGTDTQYF
.	TRBV25-1	TRBJ2-1	.	TGTGCCAGCAGTGAGGTGGGGAGTCCGAATGAGCAGTTCTTC	CASSEVGSPNEQFF
TRBD2	TRBV7-6	TRBJ2-3	.	TGTGCCAGCAGCTTAGCGGGGACTAGCGGGAGGGGCACAGATACGCAGTATTTT	CASSLAGTSGRGTDTQYF
TRBD1	TRBV6-6	TRBJ1-5	few	TGTGCCAGCAGTTACGCGAACAGGGGGCAAAATCAGCCCCAGCATTTT	CASSYANRGQNQPQHF
.	TRBV5-8	TRBJ2-5	few	TGTGCCAGCAGCTTGGCCGGCGGGAAAGAGACCCAGTACTTC	CASSLAGGKETQYF
TRBD2	TRBV7-9	TRBJ2-1	.	TGTGCCAGCAGCTCCCCGGGAGGTGAGCAGTTCTTC	CASSSPGGEQFF
TRBD2	TRBV9	TRBJ2-3	.	TGTGCCAGCAGCGTAGGACTAGCGGGAGTAATGGATACGCAGTATTTT	CASSVGLAGVMDTQYF
.	TRBV27	TRBJ1-1	few	TGTGCCAGCAGTTTATCATTTCGAGGGGACACGGGTACGTTGACTGAAGCTTTCTTT	CASSLSFRGDTGTLTEAFF
TRBD1	TRBV7-9	TRBJ1-2	few	TGTGCCAGCAGCCTCAGCCGGACAGGGGGAGTTTATGGCTACACCTTC	CASSLSRTGGVYGYTF
.	TRBV28	TRBJ1-5	.	TGTGCCAGCAGTTTTGTCTCGGGCAATCAGCCCCAGCATTTT	CASSFVSGNQPQHF
.	TRBV7-6	TRBJ2-2	.	TGTGCCAGCAGCTCACAGGGCAACACCGGGGAGCTGTTTTTT	CASSSQGNTGELFF
.	TRBV27	TRBJ1-5	.	TGTGCCAGCAGTTTATCGACTTTGAGCAATCAGCCCCAGCATTTT	CASSLSTLSNQPQHF
.	TRBV30	TRBJ2-1	.	TGTGCCTGGAGTATTGCGGACTCCTACAATGGGCAGTTCTTC	CAWSIADSYNGQFF
TRBD1	TRBV10-3	TRBJ2-3	.	TGTGCCATCAGTGGATTCGGGCAGGGGGCGTCAGGAGGATTAGATACGCAGTATTTT	CAISGFGQGASGGLDTQYF
TRBD1	TRBV19	TRBJ1-1	.	TGTGCCAGTAGTATAGATAACAGGGGAAGGGCTGAAGCTTTCTTT	CASSIDNRGRAEAFF
.	TRBV28	TRBJ1-2	.	TGTGCCAGCAGGTCATCAGGGCAGTTCTATGGCTACACCTTC	CASRSSGQFYGYTF
TRBD2	TRBV27	TRBJ2-7	.	TGTGCCAGCAGTCCACGGACTAGCGGGCTATCAGGCCTCTACGAGCAGTACTTC	CASSPRTSGLSGLYEQYF
.	TRBV18	TRBJ1-1	.	TGTGCCAGCTCACCACCGGCGGGCACTGAAGCTTTCTTT	CASSPPAGTEAFF
.	TRBV28	TRBJ1-5	.	TGTGCCAGCAGTTCCCCCCCCGAGGGAGGCAATCAGCCCCAGCATTTT	CASSSPPEGGNQPQHF
TRBD1	TRBV6-5	TRBJ1-2	once	TGTGCCAGCAGTTACTTTCGGGGACAGAACTATGGCTACACCTTC	CASSYFRGQNYGYTF
.	TRBV9	TRBJ2-3	.	TGTGCCAGCAGCGTAGATGGGGCCGGGAGCACAGATACGCAGTATTTT	CASSVDGAGSTDTQYF
TRBD2	TRBV7-2	TRBJ2-2	.	TGTGCCAGCAGCTCTAGCGGGAGTCCTGGGGAGCTGTTTTTT	CASSSSGSPGELFF
TRBD1	TRBV28	TRBJ2-4	.	TGTGCCAGCACCCAGTCCCCGGGACAGGGGCAGTACTTC	CASTQSPGQGQYF
.	TRBV28	TRBJ1-3	.	TGTGCCAGCAGTTTATCGGGTCGGAGCTCTGGAAACACCATATATTTT	CASSLSGRSSGNTIYF
.	TRBV27	TRBJ2-7	.	TGTGCCAGCAGTTCCTCTATAAGCGAGCAGTACTTC	CASSSSISEQYF
TRBD1	TRBV28	TRBJ2-2	.	TGTGCCAGCAGTTCACGGACAGGGGGTTTCACCGGGGAGCTGTTTTTT	CASSSRTGGFTGELFF
TRBD1	TRBV6-5	TRBJ2-7	.	TGTGCCAGCAGTTACGGGGGACAGGGACTTAACGAGCAGTACTTC	CASSYGGQGLNEQYF
TRBD2	TRBV5-1	TRBJ2-2	.	TGCGCCAGCAGCTTGGCCAGGCTAGCGGGAGTCGGCGGGGAGCTGTTTTTT	CASSLARLAGVGGELFF
.	TRBV5-4	TRBJ1-4	few	TGTGCCAGCAGCGTACAGGGTCTAGACGAAAAACTGTTTTTT	CASSVQGLDEKLFF
TRBD2	TRBV7-6	TRBJ2-7	.	TGTGCCAGCAGCTTGGGTCTAGCGGACTTCTACGAGCAGTACTTC	CASSLGLADFYEQYF
TRBD2	TRBV5-6	TRBJ2-2	.	TGTGCCAGCAGCTTGCTTAGCGGGTTCGACACCGGGGAGCTGTTTTTT	CASSLLSGFDTGELFF
TRBD1	TRBV19	TRBJ1-5	.	TGTGCCAGTAGTACGGGACAGACCAATCAGCCCCAGCATTTT	CASSTGQTNQPQHF
TRBD2	TRBV6-1	TRBJ2-7	few	TGTGCCAGTAGGACTAGCGGCCTCTACGAGCAGTACTTC	CASRTSGLYEQYF
.	TRBV28	TRBJ2-1	.	TGTGCCAGCAGTTTTCCTCGGGGTAGCGCCTACAATGAGCAGTTCTTC	CASSFPRGSAYNEQFF
.	TRBV27	TRBJ2-7	.	TGTGCCAGCAGTTTCTACCAGGGGAGCTACGAGCAGTACTTC	CASSFYQGSYEQYF
.	TRBV7-2	TRBJ2-2	.	TGTGCCAGCAGCTGGGAGGTACAGGTAAGTAACACCGGGGAGCTGTTTTTT	CASSWEVQVSNTGELFF
.	TRBV5-8	TRBJ2-3	few	TGTGCCAGCAGCTTCAGTTACCCAGATACGCAGTATTTT	CASSFSYPDTQYF
TRBD2	TRBV9	TRBJ2-2	.	TGTGCCAGCAGCGTTAGCCCCGGACTAGCGGGAGTGAACGGGGAGCTGTTTTTT	CASSVSPGLAGVNGELFF
TRBD2	TRBV25-1	TRBJ2-3	.	TGTGCCAGCAAATCGGGAGGGCACGGGTATACGCAGTATTTT	CASKSGGHGYTQYF
.	TRBV4-1	TRBJ2-3	few	TGCGCCAGCAGCCCCCCTGAGGGAAGGGAACCAGTTACGCAGTATTTT	CASSPPEGREPVTQYF